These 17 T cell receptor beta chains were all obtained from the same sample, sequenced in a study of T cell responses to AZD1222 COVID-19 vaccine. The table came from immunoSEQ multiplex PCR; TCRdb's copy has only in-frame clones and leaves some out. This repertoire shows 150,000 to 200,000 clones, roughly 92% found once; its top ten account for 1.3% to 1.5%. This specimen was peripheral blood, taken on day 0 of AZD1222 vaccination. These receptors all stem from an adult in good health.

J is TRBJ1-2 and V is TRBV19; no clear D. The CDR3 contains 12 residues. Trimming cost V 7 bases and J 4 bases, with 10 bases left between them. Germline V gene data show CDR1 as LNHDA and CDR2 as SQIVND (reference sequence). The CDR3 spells CASTESGYGYTF. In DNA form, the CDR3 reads TGTGCCAGTACTGAATCTGGCTATGGCTACACCTTC. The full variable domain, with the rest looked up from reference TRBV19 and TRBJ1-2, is DGGITQSPKYLFRKEGQNVTLSCEQNLNHDAMYWYRQDPGQGLRLIYYSQIVNDFQKGDIAEGYSVSREKKESFPLTVTSAQKNPTAFYLCASTESGYGYTFGSGTRLTVV.

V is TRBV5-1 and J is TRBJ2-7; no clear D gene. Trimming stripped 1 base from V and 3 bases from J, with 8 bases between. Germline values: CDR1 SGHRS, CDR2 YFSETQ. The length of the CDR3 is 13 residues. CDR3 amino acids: CASSLWQDYEQYF. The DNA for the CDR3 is TGCGCCAGCAGCTTGTGGCAGGACTACGAGCAGTACTTC.

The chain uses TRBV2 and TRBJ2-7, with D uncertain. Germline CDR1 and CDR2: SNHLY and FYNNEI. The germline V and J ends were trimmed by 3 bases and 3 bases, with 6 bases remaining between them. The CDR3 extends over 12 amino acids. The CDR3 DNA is TGTGCCAGCAGTGAGGGGTTCTACGAGCAGTACTTC. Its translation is CASSEGFYEQYF.

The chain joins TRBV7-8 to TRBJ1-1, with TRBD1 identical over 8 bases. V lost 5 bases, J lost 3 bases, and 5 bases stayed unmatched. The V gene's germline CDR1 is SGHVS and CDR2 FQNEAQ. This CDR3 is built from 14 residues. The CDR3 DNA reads TGTGCCAGCAGCCAGAGGGACAGGTACACTGAAGCTTTCTTT. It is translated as CASSQRDRYTEAFF.

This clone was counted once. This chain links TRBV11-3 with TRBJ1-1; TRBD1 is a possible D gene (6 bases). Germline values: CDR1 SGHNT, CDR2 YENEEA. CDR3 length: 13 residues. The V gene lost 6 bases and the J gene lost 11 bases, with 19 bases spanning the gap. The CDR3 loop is CASSSGTSTGAFF. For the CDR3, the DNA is TGTGCCAGCAGTTCCGGGACAAGCACTGGCGCTTTCTTT.

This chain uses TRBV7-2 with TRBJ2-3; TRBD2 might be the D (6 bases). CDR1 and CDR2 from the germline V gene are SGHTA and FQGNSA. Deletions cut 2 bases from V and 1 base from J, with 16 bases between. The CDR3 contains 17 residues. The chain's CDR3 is CASSLLARGGGTDTQYF. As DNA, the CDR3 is TGTGCCAGCAGCTTACTTGCGCGGGGCGGGGGCACAGATACGCAGTATTTT.

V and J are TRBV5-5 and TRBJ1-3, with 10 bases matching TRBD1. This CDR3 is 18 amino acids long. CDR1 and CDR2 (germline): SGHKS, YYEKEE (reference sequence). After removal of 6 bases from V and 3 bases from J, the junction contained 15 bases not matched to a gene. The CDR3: CASIHGTRQGAFGNTIYF. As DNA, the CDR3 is TGTGCCAGCATCCATGGAACTAGACAGGGGGCTTTTGGAAACACCATATATTTT.

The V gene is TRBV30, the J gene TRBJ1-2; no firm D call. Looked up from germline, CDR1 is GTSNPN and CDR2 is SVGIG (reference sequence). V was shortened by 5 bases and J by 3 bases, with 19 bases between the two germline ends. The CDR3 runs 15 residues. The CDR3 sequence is CAWRYKGTTDYGYTF. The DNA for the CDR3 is TGTGCCTGGCGGTATAAGGGAACCACGGACTATGGCTACACCTTC.

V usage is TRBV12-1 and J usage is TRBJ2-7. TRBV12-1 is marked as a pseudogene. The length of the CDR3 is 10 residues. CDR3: CASSFDEQYF. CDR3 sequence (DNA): TGTGCCAGCAGCTTTGACGAGCAGTACTTC.

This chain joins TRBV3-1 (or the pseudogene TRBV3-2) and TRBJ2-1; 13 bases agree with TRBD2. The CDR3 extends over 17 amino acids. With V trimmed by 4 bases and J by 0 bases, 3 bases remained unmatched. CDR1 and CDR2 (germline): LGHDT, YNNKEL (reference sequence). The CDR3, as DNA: TGTGCCAGCAGCCTCCGGACTAGCGGGAGCTCCTACAATGAGCAGTTCTTC. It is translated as CASSLRTSGSSYNEQFF.

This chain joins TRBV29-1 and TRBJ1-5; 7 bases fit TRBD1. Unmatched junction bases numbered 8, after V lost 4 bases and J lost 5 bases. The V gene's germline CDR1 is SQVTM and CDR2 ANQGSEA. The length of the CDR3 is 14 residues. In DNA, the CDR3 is TGCAGCGTTGCCGGACAGGCAGGGGATCAGCCCCAGCATTTT. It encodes CSVAGQAGDQPQHF. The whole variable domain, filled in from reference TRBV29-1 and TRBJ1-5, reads SAVISQKPSRDICQRGTSLTIQCQVDSQVTMMFWYRQQPGQSLTLIATANQGSEATYESGFVIDKFPISRPNLTFSTLTVSNMSPEDSSIYLCSVAGQAGDQPQHFGDGTRLSIL.

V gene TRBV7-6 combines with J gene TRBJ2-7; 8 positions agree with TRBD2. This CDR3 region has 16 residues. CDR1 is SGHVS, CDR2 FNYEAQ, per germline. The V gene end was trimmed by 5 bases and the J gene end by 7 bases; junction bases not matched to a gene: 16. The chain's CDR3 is CASSPQRLARGSEQYF. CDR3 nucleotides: TGTGCCAGCAGCCCCCAACGACTAGCGCGTGGATCGGAGCAGTACTTC.

The CDR3 protein is CASPGTSGGSSYNEQFF. DNA of the CDR3: TGTGCCAGTCCCGGGACTAGCGGGGGCAGCTCCTACAATGAGCAGTTCTTC. The genes are TRBV5-4 and TRBJ2-1, with 14 bases aligning to TRBD2. V lost 8 bases to trimming and J lost 0 bases; unmatched junction nucleotides: 7. The CDR3 is made up of 17 amino acids. Germline V gene data show CDR1 as SGHNT and CDR2 as YYREEE (reference sequence).

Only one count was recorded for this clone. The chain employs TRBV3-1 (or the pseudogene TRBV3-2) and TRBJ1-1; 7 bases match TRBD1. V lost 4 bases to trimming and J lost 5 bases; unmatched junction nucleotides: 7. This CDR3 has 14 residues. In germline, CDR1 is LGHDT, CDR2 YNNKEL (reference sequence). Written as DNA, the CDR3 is TGTGCCAGCAGCCTAACAAGCAGGGGGACTGAAGCTTTCTTT. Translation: CASSLTSRGTEAFF.

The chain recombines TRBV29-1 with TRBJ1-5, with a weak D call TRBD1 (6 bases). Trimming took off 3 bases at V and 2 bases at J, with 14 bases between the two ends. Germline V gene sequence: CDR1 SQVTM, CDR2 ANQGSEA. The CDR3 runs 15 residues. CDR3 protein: CSVEYPGVGNQPQHF. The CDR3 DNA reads TGCAGCGTTGAGTACCCAGGGGTGGGCAATCAGCCCCAGCATTTT.

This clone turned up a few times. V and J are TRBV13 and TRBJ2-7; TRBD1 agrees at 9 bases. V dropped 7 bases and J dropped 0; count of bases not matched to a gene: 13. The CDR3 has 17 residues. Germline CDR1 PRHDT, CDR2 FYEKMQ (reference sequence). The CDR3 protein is CASKLTRGQGSSYEQYF. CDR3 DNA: TGTGCCAGCAAATTAACCCGTGGACAGGGGAGCTCCTACGAGCAGTACTTC. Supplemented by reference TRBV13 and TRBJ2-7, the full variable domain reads AAGVIQSPRHLIKEKRETATLKCYPIPRHDTVYWYQQGPGQDPQFLISFYEKMQSDKGSIPDRFSAQQFSDYHSELNMSSLELGDSALYFCASKLTRGQGSSYEQYFGPGTRLTVT.

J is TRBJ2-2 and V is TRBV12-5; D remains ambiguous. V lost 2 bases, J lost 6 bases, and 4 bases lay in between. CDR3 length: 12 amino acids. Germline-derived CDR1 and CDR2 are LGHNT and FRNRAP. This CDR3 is CASGLRPGELFF. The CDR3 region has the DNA TGTGCTAGTGGTTTGCGTCCCGGGGAGCTGTTTTTT.